These T cell receptor beta chains were read from a single sample in a study of blood T cell dynamics during melanoma immunotherapy. Data came from immunoSEQ multiplex PCR; TCRdb stores just in-frame clones and leaves some out. The repertoire holds about 19,000 clones, with approximately 90% as singletons. The sample consisted of blood, taken from a patient treated with checkpoint blockade. The receptors derive from a human donor with melanoma. Each CDR3 is given with its conserved first and last residue. D genes are given only for firm matches. Only part of the rows carry a size: once, few, many, or a class if the clone is expanded.

clone size	V gene	J gene	D gene	CDR3 protein	CDR3 DNA
.	TRBV19	TRBJ2-5	TRBD2	CASSIRGIAGEIAETQYF	TGTGCCAGTAGTATTAGGGGGATAGCGGGAGAGATTGCAGAGACCCAGTACTTC
.	TRBV2	TRBJ2-1	TRBD2	CASSTSGSSYNEQFF	TGTGCCAGCAGTACTAGCGGTAGCTCCTACAATGAGCAGTTCTTC
.	TRBV4-1	TRBJ2-1	TRBD2	CASSQDHSGRASWVRVF	TGCGCCAGCAGCCAAGATCACAGCGGGAGGGCCTCCTGGGTCAGGGTCTTC
.	TRBV11-2	TRBJ1-1	.	CASSLEPGGGGNTEAFF	TGTGCCAGCAGCTTAGAACCGGGGGGAGGAGGGAACACTGAAGCTTTCTTT
.	TRBV6-5	TRBJ1-3	TRBD1	CASSSGTGGNTIYF	TGTGCCAGCAGCTCCGGGACAGGAGGAAACACCATATATTTT
.	TRBV7-3	TRBJ2-1	.	CASSVGRGNEQFF	TGTGCCAGCAGCGTTGGCCGTGGCAATGAGCAGTTCTTC
.	TRBV2	TRBJ2-7	.	CASRKDGRYEQYF	TGTGCCAGCAGGAAGGACGGTCGCTACGAGCAGTACTTC
once	TRBV18	TRBJ2-7	TRBD2	CASSPPAGEREQYF	TGTGCCAGCTCACCACCTGCGGGGGAGCGCGAGCAGTACTTC
.	TRBV6-6	TRBJ1-5	.	CASSLSHSNQPQHF	TGTGCCAGCAGTTTGTCCCATAGCAATCAGCCCCAGCATTTT
once	TRBV28	TRBJ1-2	TRBD1	CASRQGTNYGYTF	TGTGCCAGCAGACAGGGGACTAACTATGGCTACACCTTC
.	TRBV28	TRBJ2-5	.	CASSSPIRAPETQYF	TGTGCCAGCAGTAGTCCCATCCGGGCCCCAGAGACCCAGTACTTC
once	TRBV5-4	TRBJ1-2	TRBD1	CASSRDREHYGYTF	TGTGCCAGCAGCCGTGACAGGGAACACTATGGCTACACCTTC
.	TRBV12-5	TRBJ2-2	.	CASGSTGTRPGELFF	TGTGCTAGTGGAAGCACCGGGACCCGGCCCGGGGAGCTGTTTTTT
.	TRBV5-1	TRBJ2-5	.	CASNQGIGETQYF	TGCGCCAGCAATCAGGGGATTGGGGAGACCCAGTACTTC
medium-sized	TRBV2	TRBJ1-4	TRBD1	CASSRKQGALQELFF	TGTGCCAGCAGCCGCAAACAGGGGGCCCTTCAGGAACTGTTTTTT
.	TRBV4-2	TRBJ2-5	TRBD2	CASSQERTSGSTGQETQYF	TGTGCCAGCAGCCAAGAACGGACTAGCGGGAGTACGGGCCAAGAGACCCAGTACTTC
.	TRBV6-5	TRBJ2-2	TRBD1	CASSSPRTGNTGELFF	TGTGCCAGCAGTTCGCCCCGGACAGGGAATACCGGGGAGCTGTTTTTT
.	TRBV4-2	TRBJ2-2	.	CASSQDITAARTGELFF	TGTGCCAGCAGCCAAGATATAACGGCGGCCCGCACCGGGGAGCTGTTTTTT
.	TRBV10-3	TRBJ2-3	.	CAISESKDTQYF	TGTGCCATCAGTGAGTCGAAGGATACGCAGTATTTT
.	TRBV2	TRBJ2-3	TRBD1	CAGNRDRGTDTQYF	TGTGCCGGGAACCGGGACAGGGGCACAGATACGCAGTATTTT
once	TRBV19	TRBJ1-5	.	CASSMAEYGNQPQHF	TGTGCCAGTAGTATGGCAGAATACGGCAATCAGCCCCAGCATTTT
.	TRBV6-1	TRBJ1-4	TRBD1	CASSIQGADEKLFF	TGTGCCAGCAGTATCCAGGGGGCGGATGAAAAACTGTTTTTT
.	TRBV6-5	TRBJ2-2	.	CASTELVGGELFF	TGTGCCAGCACCGAATTGGTCGGCGGGGAGCTGTTTTTT
.	TRBV30	TRBJ2-7	TRBD1	CAWRDRGSGEQYF	TGTGCCTGGAGGGACAGGGGATCAGGCGAGCAGTACTTC
.	TRBV7-9	TRBJ2-6	.	CASSLRNSGANVLTF	TGTGCCAGCAGCTTACGTAACTCTGGGGCCAACGTCCTGACTTTC
.	TRBV19	TRBJ2-5	.	CASSRKYQETQYF	TGTGCCAGTAGTCGGAAGTACCAAGAGACCCAGTACTTC
few	TRBV11-1	TRBJ2-7	TRBD2	CASSTSGTLSYEQYF	TGTGCCAGCAGTACTAGCGGGACCCTGTCCTACGAGCAGTACTTC
.	TRBV18	TRBJ2-5	.	CASSRPGETQYF	TGTGCCAGCTCACGGCCGGGAGAGACCCAGTACTTC
.	TRBV28	TRBJ2-7	.	CASLESGFGGHYEQYF	TGTGCCAGCCTGGAGTCGGGGTTTGGTGGGCACTACGAGCAGTACTTC
.	TRBV28	TRBJ1-2	.	CASSFDSPTRGYGYTF	TGTGCCAGCAGTTTCGACAGTCCAACGAGGGGCTATGGCTACACCTTC
.	TRBV10-3	TRBJ2-5	TRBD2	CAIRAGGEETQYF	TGTGCCATCAGAGCGGGAGGGGAAGAGACCCAGTACTTC
.	TRBV6-1	TRBJ2-7	.	CASSVPGHLYEQYF	TGTGCCAGCAGTGTTCCGGGACATCTCTACGAGCAGTACTTC
.	TRBV6-6	TRBJ2-5	.	CASTTDNQETQYF	TGTGCCTCAACGACAGATAACCAAGAGACCCAGTACTTC
.	TRBV11-2	TRBJ2-1	TRBD2	CASSLMWEGPREQFF	TGTGCCAGCAGCTTGATGTGGGAGGGCCCTAGGGAGCAGTTCTTC
.	TRBV7-2	TRBJ1-1	TRBD1	CASSFGQGGEAFF	TGTGCCAGCAGCTTCGGACAGGGGGGGGAAGCTTTCTTT
.	TRBV6-1	TRBJ2-1	.	CASSELATDYNEQFF	TGTGCCAGCAGTGAACTAGCGACCGACTACAATGAGCAGTTCTTC
.	TRBV6-5	TRBJ2-7	.	CASSTTGSAYEQYF	TGTGCCAGCAGCACGACAGGATCCGCCTACGAGCAGTACTTC
.	TRBV11-3	TRBJ2-1	.	CASSITRSNNEQFF	TGTGCCAGCAGCATTACTCGCAGTAACAATGAGCAGTTCTTC
.	TRBV5-8	TRBJ2-3	TRBD2	CASSLRLAGTDTQYF	TGTGCCAGCAGCTTACGGCTAGCGGGAACAGATACGCAGTATTTT
.	TRBV19	TRBJ2-7	.	CASSAQGLREQYF	TGTGCCAGTAGTGCACAGGGTTTGAGGGAGCAGTACTTC
.	TRBV30	TRBJ1-5	.	CAWSNIPNQPQHF	TGTGCCTGGAGCAATATCCCCAATCAGCCCCAGCATTTT
.	TRBV7-2	TRBJ2-3	.	CASSLLGSMDTQYF	TGTGCCAGCAGCCTCCTCGGCTCAATGGATACGCAGTATTTT
.	TRBV7-9	TRBJ1-3	TRBD1	CASGGDRVVGNTIYF	TGTGCCAGCGGCGGAGACAGGGTCGTAGGAAACACCATATATTTT
once	TRBV18	TRBJ2-1	.	CTSSPGLSYNEQFF	TGTACCAGCTCACCGGGACTCTCCTACAATGAGCAGTTCTTC
.	TRBV29-1	TRBJ2-7	TRBD1	CSVRQGDNSYEQYF	TGCAGCGTTCGACAGGGAGATAACTCCTACGAGCAGTACTTC
.	TRBV18	TRBJ1-1	.	CASSPTAGAMNTEAFF	TGTGCCAGCTCACCCACAGCGGGGGCAATGAACACTGAAGCTTTCTTT
.	TRBV5-1	TRBJ2-1	TRBD2	CASSLVFWEGDEQFF	TGCGCCAGCAGCTTGGTTTTCTGGGAGGGCGATGAGCAGTTCTTC
.	TRBV7-9	TRBJ2-7	TRBD2	CASTSGIYEQYF	TGTGCCAGCACTAGCGGGATTTACGAGCAGTACTTC
.	TRBV30	TRBJ1-2	.	CAWSEWGGDYGYTF	TGTGCCTGGAGTGAATGGGGAGGAGACTATGGCTACACCTTC
.	TRBV2	TRBJ1-5	TRBD1	CASSRTGNQPQHF	TGTGCCAGCAGTCGGACAGGGAATCAGCCCCAGCATTTT
.	TRBV7-9	TRBJ1-2	TRBD1	CASTRSRDRARGYTF	TGTGCCAGCACCAGATCCCGGGACAGGGCAAGGGGCTACACCTTC
.	TRBV7-2	TRBJ2-3	TRBD1	CASNLDRGTDTQYF	TGTGCCAGCAACCTAGACAGGGGAACAGATACGCAGTATTTT
.	TRBV7-9	TRBJ2-7	TRBD2	CASSLVGLAGDEQYF	TGTGCCAGCAGCTTAGTGGGACTAGCGGGAGACGAGCAGTACTTC
.	TRBV6-6	TRBJ2-7	.	CEAGSAYEQYF	TGTGAGGCAGGGTCCGCCTACGAGCAGTACTTC
.	TRBV11-2	TRBJ1-5	TRBD1	CASSLGTGDQPQHF	TGTGCCAGCAGCTTAGGAACAGGGGATCAGCCCCAGCATTTT
.	TRBV19	TRBJ2-5	.	CASSMGETQYF	TGTGCCAGTAGTATGGGGGAGACCCAGTACTTC